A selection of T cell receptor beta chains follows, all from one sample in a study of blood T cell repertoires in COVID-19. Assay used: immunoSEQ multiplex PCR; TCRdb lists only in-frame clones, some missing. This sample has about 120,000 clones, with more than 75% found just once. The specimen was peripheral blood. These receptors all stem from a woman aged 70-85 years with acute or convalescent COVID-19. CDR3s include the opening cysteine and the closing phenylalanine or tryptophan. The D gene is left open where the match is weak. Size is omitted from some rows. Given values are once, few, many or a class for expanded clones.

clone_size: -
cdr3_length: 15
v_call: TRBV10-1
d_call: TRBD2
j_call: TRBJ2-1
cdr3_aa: CASSERSGGYNEQFF
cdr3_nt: TGCGCCAGCAGTGAAAGGAGCGGGGGTTACAATGAGCAGTTCTTC

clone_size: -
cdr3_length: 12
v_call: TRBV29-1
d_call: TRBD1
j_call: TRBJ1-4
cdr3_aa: CSVGQGSEKLFF
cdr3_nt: TGCAGCGTGGGACAGGGTAGTGAAAAACTGTTTTTT

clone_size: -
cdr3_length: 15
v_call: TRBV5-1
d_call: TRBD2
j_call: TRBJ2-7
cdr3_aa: CASARQSGNIYEQYF
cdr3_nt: TGCGCCAGCGCCCGTCAAAGCGGGAATATATACGAGCAGTACTTC

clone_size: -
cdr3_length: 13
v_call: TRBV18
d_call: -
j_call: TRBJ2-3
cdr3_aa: CASSPLLTDTQYF
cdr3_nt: TGTGCCAGCTCACCCTTACTAACAGATACGCAGTATTTT

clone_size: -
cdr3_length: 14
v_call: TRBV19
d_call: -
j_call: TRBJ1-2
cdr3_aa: CASSIGPEEYGYTF
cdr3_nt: TGTGCCAGTAGTATAGGGCCCGAGGAGTATGGCTACACCTTC

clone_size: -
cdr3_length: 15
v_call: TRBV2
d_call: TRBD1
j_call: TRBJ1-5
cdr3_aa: CASKEGQGAHQPQHF
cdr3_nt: TGTGCCAGCAAAGAGGGGCAGGGGGCGCATCAGCCCCAGCATTTT

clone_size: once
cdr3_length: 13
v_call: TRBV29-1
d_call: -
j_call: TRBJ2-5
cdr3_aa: CSALNGGRGTQYF
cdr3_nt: TGCAGCGCGCTTAACGGGGGGCGGGGGACCCAGTACTTC

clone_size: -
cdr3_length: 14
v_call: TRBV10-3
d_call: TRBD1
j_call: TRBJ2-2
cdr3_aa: CANKQGADTGELFF
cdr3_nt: TGTGCCAACAAACAGGGGGCTGACACCGGGGAGCTGTTTTTT

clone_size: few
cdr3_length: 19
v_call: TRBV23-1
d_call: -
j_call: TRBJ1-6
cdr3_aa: CASSQSPTPLDSYNSPLHF
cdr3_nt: TGCGCCAGCAGTCAATCTCCGACCCCTTTGGACTCTTATAATTCACCCCTCCACTTT

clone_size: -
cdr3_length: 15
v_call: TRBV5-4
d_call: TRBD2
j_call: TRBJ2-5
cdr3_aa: CASSLGGAQGETQYF
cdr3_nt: TGTGCCAGCAGCCTCGGGGGGGCCCAGGGGGAGACCCAGTACTTC

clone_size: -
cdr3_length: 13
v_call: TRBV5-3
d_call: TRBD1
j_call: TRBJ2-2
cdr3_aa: CANHRGNTGELFF
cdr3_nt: TGTGCCAACCACAGGGGCAACACCGGGGAGCTGTTTTTT

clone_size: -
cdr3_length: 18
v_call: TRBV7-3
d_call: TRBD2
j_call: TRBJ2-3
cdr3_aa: CASSYTAPLAGGSDTQYF
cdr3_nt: TGTGCCAGCAGCTACACCGCTCCCTTGGCGGGGGGGTCAGATACGCAGTATTTT

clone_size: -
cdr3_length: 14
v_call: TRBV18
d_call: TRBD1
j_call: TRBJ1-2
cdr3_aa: CASSPPGQSYGYTF
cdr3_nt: TGTGCCAGCTCACCTCCGGGACAGAGCTATGGCTACACCTTC

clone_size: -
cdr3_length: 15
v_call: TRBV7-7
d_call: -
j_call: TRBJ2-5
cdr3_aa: CASSRSISGQETQYF
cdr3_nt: TGTGCTAGCAGCCGGAGTATCTCGGGCCAAGAGACCCAGTACTTC

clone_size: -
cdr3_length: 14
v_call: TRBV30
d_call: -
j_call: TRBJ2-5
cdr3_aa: CAWSVRGVAETQYF
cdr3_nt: TGTGCCTGGAGTGTAAGAGGTGTGGCAGAGACCCAGTACTTC